The rows below give T cell receptor beta chains drawn from one sample of a study of CD8 T cells in ankylosing spondylitis. One entry per CDR3 protein, called by TCRdb with MiXCR from the 5' RACE reads. Of a few hundred thousand distinct CDR3 sequences in the sample, roughly 12% were seen once. The sample comprised blood, either unsorted or a sorted T cell fraction (not recorded which). The receptors here all came from a female donor with ankylosing spondylitis or in good health (not recorded which). The CDR3 runs from the conserved cysteine through the conserved F or W. The order of the fields is V gene, clone size, D gene, J gene, CDR3 protein, CDR3 DNA. A D gene is named only where the DNA matches it firmly. Size is omitted from some rows. Given values are once, few, many or a class for expanded clones.

V: TRBV6-2/TRBV6-3
size: many
D: -
J: TRBJ2-7
CDR3: CASSYGSLPAEQYF
DNA: TGTGCCAGCAGTTACGGTTCCCTCCCGGCCGAGCAGTACTTC

V: TRBV20-1
size: many
D: -
J: TRBJ2-5
CDR3: CSAIASKGWETQYF
DNA: TGCAGTGCTATAGCCTCTAAGGGGTGGGAGACCCAGTACTTC

V: TRBV4-2
size: many
D: -
J: TRBJ2-2
CDR3: CASRGVGDTGELFF
DNA: TGTGCCAGCAGGGGAGTGGGGGACACCGGGGAGCTGTTTTTT

V: TRBV18
size: -
D: -
J: TRBJ2-3
CDR3: CASSPNSGSTDTQYF
DNA: TGTGCCAGCTCACCTAACTCCGGATCCACAGATACGCAGTATTTT

V: TRBV5-1
size: few
D: -
J: TRBJ2-3
CDR3: CASSLGTPGTDTQYF
DNA: TGCGCCAGCAGCTTGGGGACCCCCGGCACAGATACGCAGTATTTT

V: TRBV7-8
size: few
D: TRBD1
J: TRBJ2-5
CDR3: CASSPGQGPWTQYF
DNA: TGTGCCAGCAGCCCAGGACAGGGCCCTTGGACCCAGTACTTC

V: TRBV5-1
size: many
D: -
J: TRBJ1-1
CDR3: CASSPGSLNTEAFF
DNA: TGCGCCAGCAGCCCCGGCAGCCTGAACACTGAAGCTTTCTTT

V: TRBV5-1
size: -
D: TRBD1
J: TRBJ2-7
CDR3: CASSLLTGGSFEQYF
DNA: TGCGCCAGCAGCTTGCTGACAGGGGGCTCCTTCGAGCAGTACTTC

V: TRBV18
size: -
D: -
J: TRBJ2-1
CDR3: CASSAAPQYNEQFF
DNA: TGTGCCAGCTCAGCTGCCCCCCAGTACAATGAGCAGTTCTTC

V: TRBV27
size: many
D: -
J: TRBJ2-1
CDR3: CASDFGASSYNEQFF
DNA: TGTGCCAGCGATTTCGGGGCCAGCTCCTACAATGAGCAGTTCTTC

V: TRBV4-3
size: many
D: TRBD2
J: TRBJ2-2
CDR3: CASSHSSGTSHHGELFF
DNA: TGCGCCAGCAGCCATTCTTCCGGGACTAGTCATCACGGGGAGCTGTTTTTT

V: TRBV27
size: many
D: TRBD2
J: TRBJ2-1
CDR3: CASRTSGRGVNEQFF
DNA: TGTGCCAGCAGAACTAGCGGGAGGGGTGTAAATGAGCAGTTCTTC

V: TRBV10-3
size: few
D: -
J: TRBJ2-5
CDR3: CAISLPGTPQETQYF
DNA: TGTGCCATCAGTTTACCCGGGACTCCCCAAGAGACCCAGTACTTC

V: TRBV7-9
size: many
D: -
J: TRBJ2-1
CDR3: CASSLYSLNEQFF
DNA: TGTGCCAGCAGCTTATACAGCCTAAATGAGCAGTTCTTC

V: TRBV15
size: -
D: -
J: TRBJ2-3
CDR3: CATSRLPTRTDTQYF
DNA: TGTGCCACCAGCAGACTACCAACCCGCACAGATACGCAGTATTTT

V: TRBV12-3/TRBV12-4
size: few
D: -
J: TRBJ2-5
CDR3: CASSSRRTETQYF
DNA: TGTGCCAGCAGTTCGCGGAGGACGGAGACCCAGTACTTC

V: TRBV5-1
size: many
D: -
J: TRBJ1-6
CDR3: CASSRSTGLNSPLHF
DNA: TGCGCCAGCAGCAGGTCGACAGGCCTAAATTCACCCCTCCACTTT

V: TRBV3-1
size: many
D: -
J: TRBJ1-2
CDR3: CATGLGVDGYTF
DNA: TGTGCCACGGGTCTAGGGGTCGATGGCTACACCTTC

V: TRBV28
size: many
D: -
J: TRBJ1-3
CDR3: CASSLSGGGNTIYF
DNA: TGTGCCAGCAGTTTATCCGGCGGGGGAAACACCATATATTTT

V: TRBV30
size: -
D: TRBD1
J: TRBJ1-1
CDR3: CAWNDQDRGNEAFF
DNA: TGTGCCTGGAATGACCAAGACAGGGGGAATGAAGCTTTCTTT

V: TRBV7-2
size: many
D: -
J: TRBJ1-5
CDR3: CASSLEQKQPQHF
DNA: TGTGCCAGCAGCTTAGAACAGAAGCAGCCCCAGCATTTT

V: TRBV20-1
size: many
D: TRBD1
J: TRBJ1-5
CDR3: CSAKTGGSQPQHF
DNA: TGCAGTGCTAAAACAGGGGGCAGTCAGCCCCAGCATTTT

V: TRBV20-1
size: many
D: TRBD1
J: TRBJ1-2
CDR3: CSKDREADGYTF
DNA: TGCAGTAAGGACAGGGAGGCGGATGGCTACACCTTC

V: TRBV11-2
size: few
D: -
J: TRBJ2-7
CDR3: CASSPVGWVSYEQYF
DNA: TGTGCCAGCAGCCCAGTTGGGTGGGTCTCCTACGAGCAGTACTTC

V: TRBV20-1
size: many
D: -
J: TRBJ1-2
CDR3: CSAPRGSYGYTF
DNA: TGCAGTGCCCCGAGGGGGAGCTATGGCTACACCTTC

V: TRBV5-1
size: many
D: -
J: TRBJ2-2
CDR3: CASSLVVTGELFF
DNA: TGCGCCAGCAGCTTGGTGGTTACCGGGGAGCTGTTTTTT